The T cell receptor (beta chain) described here comes from a study of OX40 agonist ivuxolimab in advanced cancers. Measured with immunoSEQ multiplex PCR; TCRdb has only the in-frame clones, and not every one. Of 45,000 or so clones in the sample, roughly 80% were seen once. V lost 4 bases to trimming and J lost 8 bases, with 14 bases between them. This CDR3 comprises 13 residues. Germline V gene sequence: CDR1 SGHDN, CDR2 FVKESK. The receptor was derived from an adult with an advanced solid tumor such as melanoma, head and neck, liver or kidney cancer. The chain couples TRBV14 to TRBJ1-1; the D is unclear. This specimen consisted of CD4+ or CD8+ T cells sorted from blood, obtained in a trial of the OX40 agonist ivuxolimab. The CDR3 protein is CASSPREQAEAFF. CDR3 coding DNA: TGTGCCAGCAGCCCGCGGGAGCAGGCCGAAGCTTTCTTT. The full variable domain, its missing parts supplied by reference TRBV14 and TRBJ1-1, is EAGVTQFPSHSVIEKGQTVTLRCDPISGHDNLYWYRRVMGKEIKFLLHFVKESKQDESGMPNNRFLAERTGGTYSTLKVQPAELEDSGVYFCASSPREQAEAFFGQGTRLTVV.